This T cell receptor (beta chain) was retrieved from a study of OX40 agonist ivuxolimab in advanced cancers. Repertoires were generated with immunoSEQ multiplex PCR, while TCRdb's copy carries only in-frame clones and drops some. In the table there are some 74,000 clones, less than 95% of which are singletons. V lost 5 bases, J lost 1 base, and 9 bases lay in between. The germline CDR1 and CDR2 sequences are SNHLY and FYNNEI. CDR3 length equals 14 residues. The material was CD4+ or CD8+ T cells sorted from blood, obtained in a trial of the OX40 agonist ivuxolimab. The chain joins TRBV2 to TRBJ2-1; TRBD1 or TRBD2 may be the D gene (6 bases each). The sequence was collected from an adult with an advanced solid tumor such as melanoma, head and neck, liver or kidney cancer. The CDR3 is CASSRGPSYNEQFF. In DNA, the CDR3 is TGTGCCAGCAGTCGGGGGCCGTCCTACAATGAGCAGTTCTTC.